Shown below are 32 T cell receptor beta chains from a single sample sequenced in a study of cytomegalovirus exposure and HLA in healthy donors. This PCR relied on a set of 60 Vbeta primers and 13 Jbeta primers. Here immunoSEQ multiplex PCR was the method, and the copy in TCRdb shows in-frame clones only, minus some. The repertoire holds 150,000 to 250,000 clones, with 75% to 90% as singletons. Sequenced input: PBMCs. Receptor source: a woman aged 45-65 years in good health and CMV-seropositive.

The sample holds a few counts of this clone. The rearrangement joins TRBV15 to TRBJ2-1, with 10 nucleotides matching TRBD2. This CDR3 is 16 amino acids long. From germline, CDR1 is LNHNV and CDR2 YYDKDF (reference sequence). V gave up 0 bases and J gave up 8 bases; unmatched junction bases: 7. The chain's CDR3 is CATSRDSQRGGHEQFF. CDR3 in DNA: TGTGCCACCAGCAGAGATTCCCAGCGGGGGGGACATGAGCAGTTCTTC.

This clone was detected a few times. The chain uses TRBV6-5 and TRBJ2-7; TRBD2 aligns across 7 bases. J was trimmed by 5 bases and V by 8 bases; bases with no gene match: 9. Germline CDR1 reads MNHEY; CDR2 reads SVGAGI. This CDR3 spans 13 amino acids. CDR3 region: CASEGTTSDEQYF. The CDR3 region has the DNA TGTGCCAGCGAGGGGACTACAAGCGACGAGCAGTACTTC.

The CDR3 loop reads CASTFTGTAPYEQYF. The CDR3 region has the DNA TGTGCCAGCACCTTCACCGGGACTGCCCCCTACGAGCAGTACTTC. This chain uses TRBV27 with TRBJ2-5, with a possible D match to TRBD2 (6 bases). The end of the DNA is better explained by TRBJ2-7, so the J call may be wrong. The CDR3 contains 15 residues. The germline gives CDR1 MNHEY, CDR2 SMNVEV (reference sequence).

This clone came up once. The CDR3 loop reads CASSLAGTSSNEQYF. The CDR3 nucleotides read TGTGCCAGCAGCTTGGCAGGGACTAGCAGCAACGAGCAGTACTTC. The chain combines TRBV7-6 with TRBJ2-7; 9 positions agree with TRBD2. V was clipped by 3 bases and J by 5 bases; unmatched bases: 8. The CDR3 contains 15 residues. Germline CDR1 SGHVS, CDR2 FNYEAQ.

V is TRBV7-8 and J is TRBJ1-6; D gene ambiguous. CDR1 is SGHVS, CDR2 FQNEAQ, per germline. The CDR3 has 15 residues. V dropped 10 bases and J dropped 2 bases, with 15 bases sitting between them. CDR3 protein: CATAPGLAYNSPLHF. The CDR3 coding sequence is TGTGCCACCGCCCCGGGTTTGGCCTATAATTCACCCCTCCACTTT.

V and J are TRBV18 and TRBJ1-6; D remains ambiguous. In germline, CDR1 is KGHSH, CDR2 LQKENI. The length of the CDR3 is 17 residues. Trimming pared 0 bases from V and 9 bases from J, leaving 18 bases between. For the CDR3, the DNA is TGTGCCAGCTCACCACCGCGGGGTTCTGCTATCTCTTCACCCCTCCACTTT. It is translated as CASSPPRGSAISSPLHF.

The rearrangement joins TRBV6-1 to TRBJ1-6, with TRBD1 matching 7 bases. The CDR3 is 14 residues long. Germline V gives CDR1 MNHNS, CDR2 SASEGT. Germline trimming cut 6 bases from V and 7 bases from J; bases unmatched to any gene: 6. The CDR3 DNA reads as TGTGCCAGCAGGGGGACAGTGTCCAATTCACCCCTCCACTTT. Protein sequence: CASRGTVSNSPLHF.

CDR3 in amino acids: CASSQVLSPSYEQYF. CDR3 nucleotide sequence: TGCGCCAGCAGCCAGGTACTTAGTCCTAGCTACGAGCAGTACTTC. The chain joins TRBV4-1 to TRBJ2-7, with unresolved D. Germline V gene sequence: CDR1 MGHRA, CDR2 YSYEKL. This CDR3 is 15 amino acids long. The V end was cut by 3 bases, the J end by 3 bases, with 15 bases between.

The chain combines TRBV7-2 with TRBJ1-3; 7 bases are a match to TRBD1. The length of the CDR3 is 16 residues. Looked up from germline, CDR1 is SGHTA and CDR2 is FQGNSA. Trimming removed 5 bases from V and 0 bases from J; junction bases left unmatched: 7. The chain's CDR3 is CASSLTGRSSGNTIYF. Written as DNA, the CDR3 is TGTGCCAGCAGCCTGACAGGGCGGAGCTCTGGAAACACCATATATTTT.

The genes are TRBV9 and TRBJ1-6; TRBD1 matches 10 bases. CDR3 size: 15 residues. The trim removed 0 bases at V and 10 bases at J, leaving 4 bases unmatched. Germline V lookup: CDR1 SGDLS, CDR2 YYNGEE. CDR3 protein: CASSVEGQGLSPLHF. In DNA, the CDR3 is TGTGCCAGCAGCGTAGAGGGACAGGGGTTATCACCCCTCCACTTT. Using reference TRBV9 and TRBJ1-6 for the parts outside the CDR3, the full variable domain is DSGVTQTPKHLITATGQRVTLRCSPRSGDLSVYWYQQSLDQGLQFLIQYYNGEERAKGNILERFSAQQFPDLHSELNLSSLELGDSALYFCASSVEGQGLSPLHFGNGTRLTVT.

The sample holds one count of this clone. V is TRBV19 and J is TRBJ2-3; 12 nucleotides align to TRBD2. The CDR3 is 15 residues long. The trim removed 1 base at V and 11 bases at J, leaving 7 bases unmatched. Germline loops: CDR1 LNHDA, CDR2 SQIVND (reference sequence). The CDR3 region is CASSIGRLAGGVQYF. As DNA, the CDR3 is TGTGCCAGTAGTATAGGCAGGCTAGCGGGAGGGGTGCAGTATTTT.

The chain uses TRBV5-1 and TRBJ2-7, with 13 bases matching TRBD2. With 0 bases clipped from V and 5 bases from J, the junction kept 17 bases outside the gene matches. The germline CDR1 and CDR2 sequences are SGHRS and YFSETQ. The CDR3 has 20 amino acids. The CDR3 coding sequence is TGCGCCAGCAGCTTGGCAGGGACAGGAGGACTAGCGGGAGATTCTGACGAGCAGTACTTC. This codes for CASSLAGTGGLAGDSDEQYF.

This chain's CDR3 is CASKGLMSTDTQYF. CDR3 nucleotide sequence: TGTGCCAGCAAGGGACTAATGAGCACAGATACGCAGTATTTT. The chain has TRBV2 and TRBJ2-3; TRBD2 aligns across 7 bases. J gave up 0 bases and V 7 bases, and 4 bases lay outside the gene matches. This CDR3 contains 14 residues. The germline CDR1 and CDR2 sequences are SNHLY and FYNNEI.

The CDR3 region has the DNA TGTGCCAGCAGCTTGGCGGGCTCCCTTACCTACGAGCAGTACTTC. Translation gives CASSLAGSLTYEQYF. The chain has TRBV7-2 and TRBJ2-7, with D possibly matching TRBD2 (5 bases). V lost 3 bases and J 2 bases, leaving 14 bases between the germline ends. The germline CDR1 and CDR2 sequences are SGHTA and FQGNSA. The CDR3 has 15 amino acids.

The CDR3 nucleotides are TGTGCCAGTAGTACGGGACAGGACTACGAGCAGTACTTC. This translates into CASSTGQDYEQYF. The V and J genes are TRBV19 and TRBJ2-7, with 8 bases lining up with TRBD1. Unmatched junction bases numbered 2, after V lost 4 bases and J lost 3 bases. Germline values: CDR1 LNHDA, CDR2 SQIVND (reference sequence). This CDR3 has 13 amino acids.

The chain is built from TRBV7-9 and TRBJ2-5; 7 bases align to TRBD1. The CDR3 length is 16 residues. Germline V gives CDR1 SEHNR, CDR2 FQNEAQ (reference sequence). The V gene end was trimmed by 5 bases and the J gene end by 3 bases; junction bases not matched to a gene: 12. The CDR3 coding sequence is TGTGCCAGCAGCCTACGGACAGGAAATTCCAAAGAGACCCAGTACTTC. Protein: CASSLRTGNSKETQYF.

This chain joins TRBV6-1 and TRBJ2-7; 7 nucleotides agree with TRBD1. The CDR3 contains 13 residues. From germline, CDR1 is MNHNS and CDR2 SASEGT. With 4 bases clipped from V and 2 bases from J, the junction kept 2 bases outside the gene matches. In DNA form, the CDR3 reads TGTGCCAGCAGTGCCGGGACAGCCTACGAGCAGTACTTC. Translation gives CASSAGTAYEQYF.

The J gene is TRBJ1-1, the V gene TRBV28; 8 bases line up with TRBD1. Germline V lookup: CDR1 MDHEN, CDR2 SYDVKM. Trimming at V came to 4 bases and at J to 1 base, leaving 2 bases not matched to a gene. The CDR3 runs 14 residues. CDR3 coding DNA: TGTGCCAGCAGTTCCCAGGGGGCGAACACTGAAGCTTTCTTT. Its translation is CASSSQGANTEAFF. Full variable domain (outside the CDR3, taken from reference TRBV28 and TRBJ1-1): DVKVTQSSRYLVKRTGEKVFLECVQDMDHENMFWYRQDPGLGLRLIYFSYDVKMKEKGDIPEGYSVSREKKERFSLILESASTNQTSMYLCASSSQGANTEAFFGQGTRLTVV.

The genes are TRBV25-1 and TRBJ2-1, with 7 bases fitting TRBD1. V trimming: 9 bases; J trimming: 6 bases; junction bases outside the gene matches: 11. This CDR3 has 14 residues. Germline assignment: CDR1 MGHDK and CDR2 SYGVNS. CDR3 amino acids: CASQGGTEGNEQFF. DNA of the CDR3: TGTGCCAGTCAGGGTGGGACAGAGGGCAATGAGCAGTTCTTC.

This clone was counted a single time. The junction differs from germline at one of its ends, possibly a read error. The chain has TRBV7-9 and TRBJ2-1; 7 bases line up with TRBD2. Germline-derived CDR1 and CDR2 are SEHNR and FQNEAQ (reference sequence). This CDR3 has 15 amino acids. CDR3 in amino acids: CSSSLSSGSYNEQFF. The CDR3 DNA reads TGTTCCAGCAGCTTATCTAGCGGCTCCTACAATGAGCAGTTCTTC.

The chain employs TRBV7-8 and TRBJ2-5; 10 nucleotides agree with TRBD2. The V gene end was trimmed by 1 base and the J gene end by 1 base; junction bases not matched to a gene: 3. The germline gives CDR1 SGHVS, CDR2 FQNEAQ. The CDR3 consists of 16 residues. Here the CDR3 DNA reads TGTGCCAGCAGCTTAGTAATAGCGGGGGGCCAAGAGACCCAGTACTTC. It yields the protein CASSLVIAGGQETQYF.

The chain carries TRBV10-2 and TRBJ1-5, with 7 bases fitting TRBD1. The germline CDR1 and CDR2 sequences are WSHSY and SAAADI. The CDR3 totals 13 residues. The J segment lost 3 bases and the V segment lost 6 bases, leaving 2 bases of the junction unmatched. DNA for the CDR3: TGCGCCAGCAGGGGACAGTCCAATCAGCCCCAGCATTTT. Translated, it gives CASRGQSNQPQHF.

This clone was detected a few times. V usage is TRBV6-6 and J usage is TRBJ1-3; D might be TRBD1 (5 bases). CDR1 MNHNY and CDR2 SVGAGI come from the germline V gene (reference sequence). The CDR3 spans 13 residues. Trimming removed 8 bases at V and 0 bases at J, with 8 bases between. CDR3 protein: CASRDFSGNTIYF. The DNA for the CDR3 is TGTGCCAGCCGGGACTTCTCTGGAAACACCATATATTTT.

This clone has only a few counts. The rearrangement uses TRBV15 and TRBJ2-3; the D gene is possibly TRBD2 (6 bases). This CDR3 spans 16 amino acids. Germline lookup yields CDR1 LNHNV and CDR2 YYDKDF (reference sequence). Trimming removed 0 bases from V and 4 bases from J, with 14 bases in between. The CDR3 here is CATSRDLASAADTQYF. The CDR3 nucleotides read TGTGCCACCAGCAGAGATCTTGCTAGCGCCGCAGATACGCAGTATTTT. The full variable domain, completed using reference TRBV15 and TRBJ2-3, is DAMVIQNPRYQVTQFGKPVTLSCSQTLNHNVMYWYQQKSSQAPKLLFHYYDKDFNNEADTPDNFQSRRPNTSFCFLDIRSPGLGDTAMYLCATSRDLASAADTQYFGPGTRLTVL.

The CDR3 protein is CASSLVGGQGGMDTQYF. The CDR3 bases are TGTGCCAGCAGCTTAGTTGGGGGACAGGGGGGGATGGATACGCAGTATTTT. V gene TRBV7-6 combines with J gene TRBJ2-3, with 11 bases aligning to TRBD1. J gave up 6 bases and V 1 base, and 9 bases lay outside the gene matches. The CDR3 runs to 17 residues. Germline V gives CDR1 SGHVS, CDR2 FNYEAQ. Combining the CDR3 with reference TRBV7-6 and TRBJ2-3 gives the whole variable domain GAGVSQSPRYKVTKRGQDVALRCDPISGHVSLYWYRQALGQGPEFLTYFNYEAQQDKSGLPNDRFSAERPEGSISTLTIQRTEQRDSAMYRCASSLVGGQGGMDTQYFGPGTRLTVL.

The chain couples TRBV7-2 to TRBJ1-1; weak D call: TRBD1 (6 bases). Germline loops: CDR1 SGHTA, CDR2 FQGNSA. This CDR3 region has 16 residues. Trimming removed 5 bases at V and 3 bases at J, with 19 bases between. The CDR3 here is CASSATQGSGYTEAFF. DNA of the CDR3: TGTGCCAGCAGCGCTACACAGGGAAGTGGGTACACTGAAGCTTTCTTT.

The CDR3 is CASSGTGALQETQYF. The CDR3 DNA reads TGTGCCAGCAGTGGGACAGGGGCACTGCAAGAGACCCAGTACTTC. This rearrangement joins TRBV6-1 to TRBJ2-5, with TRBD1 identical over 9 bases. The germline V gene has CDR1 MNHNS and CDR2 SASEGT. V lost 4 bases and J lost 2; bases outside the gene matches: 5. This CDR3 region has 15 residues.

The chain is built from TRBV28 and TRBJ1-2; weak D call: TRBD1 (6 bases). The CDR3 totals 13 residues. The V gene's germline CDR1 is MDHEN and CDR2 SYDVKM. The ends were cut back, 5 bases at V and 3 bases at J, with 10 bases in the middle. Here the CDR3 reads CASSRGGDYGYTF. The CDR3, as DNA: TGTGCCAGCAGTAGAGGGGGGGACTATGGCTACACCTTC.

The CDR3 DNA follows: TGTGCCAGCAGCAAAGGAAACAGCCTAAATGAGCAGTTCTTC. It codes for CASSKGNSLNEQFF. The chain uses TRBV21-1 and TRBJ2-1; the DNA was not used to check the table's D call, TRBD1. TRBV21-1 is given as a pseudogene. The CDR3 covers 14 residues.

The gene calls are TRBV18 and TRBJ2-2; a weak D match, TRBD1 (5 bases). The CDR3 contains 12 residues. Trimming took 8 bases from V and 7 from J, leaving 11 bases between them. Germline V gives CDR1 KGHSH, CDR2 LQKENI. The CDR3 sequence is CASTTRVGELFF. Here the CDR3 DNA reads TGTGCCAGCACTACCAGGGTCGGGGAGCTGTTTTTT. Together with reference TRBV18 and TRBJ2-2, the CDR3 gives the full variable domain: NAGVMQNPRHLVRRRGQEARLRCSPMKGHSHVYWYRQLPEEGLKFMVYLQKENIIDESGMPKERFSAEFPKEGPSILRIQQVVRGDSAAYFCASTTRVGELFFGEGSRLTVL.

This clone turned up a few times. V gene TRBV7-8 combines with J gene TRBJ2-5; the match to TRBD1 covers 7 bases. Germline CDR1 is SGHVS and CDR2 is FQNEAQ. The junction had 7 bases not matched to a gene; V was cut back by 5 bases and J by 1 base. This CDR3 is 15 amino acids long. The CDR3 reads CASSNGQVPQETQYF. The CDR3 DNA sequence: TGTGCCAGCAGCAATGGACAGGTCCCCCAAGAGACCCAGTACTTC.

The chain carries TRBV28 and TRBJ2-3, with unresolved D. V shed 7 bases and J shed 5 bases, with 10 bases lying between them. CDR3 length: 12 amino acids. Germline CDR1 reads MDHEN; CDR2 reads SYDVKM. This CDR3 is CASTQPGDTQYF. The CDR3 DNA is TGTGCCAGCACCCAACCGGGAGATACGCAGTATTTT.